The 32 T cell receptor beta chains below were found in one sample sequenced in a study of shared clonotypes between healthy human individuals. The table came from immunoSEQ multiplex PCR; TCRdb's copy has only in-frame clones and leaves some out. The data contain about a million clones, around three quarters of them seen just once; the ten biggest clones take up approximately 0.95%. Sequences were obtained from memory CD4+ T cells from PBMCs. Subset denoted: CD45RA-negative fraction. These TCRs come from a man between 18 and 35 years old in good health. Some clones in this sample may be carry-over from other donors' samples.

The chain recombines TRBV12-5 with TRBJ1-5; 9 nucleotides agree with TRBD1. Germline CDR1 is LGHNT and CDR2 is FRNRAP. Trimming took 1 base from V and 11 from J; bases not matched to a gene: 3. This CDR3 contains 13 residues. The DNA of the CDR3 is TGTGCTAGTGGTTTGGGACAGGGGGAGGCCCAGCATTTT. Translating it yields CASGLGQGEAQHF.

The chain employs TRBV7-9 and TRBJ2-3; D may correspond to TRBD1 or TRBD2 (5 bases each). Germline V CDR1 and CDR2: SEHNR, FQNEAQ (reference sequence). This CDR3 is built from 16 residues. Trimming removed 5 bases from V and 3 bases from J, with 18 bases in between. The CDR3 loop is CASSPPGRRTTDTQYF. CDR3 DNA sequence: TGTGCCAGCAGCCCCCCGGGACGCAGAACTACAGATACGCAGTATTTT. The full variable domain, in which reference TRBV7-9 and TRBJ2-3 provide the parts outside the CDR3, is DTGVSQNPRHKITKRGQNVTFRCDPISEHNRLYWYRQTLGQGPEFLTYFQNEAQLEKSRLLSDRFSAERPKGSFSTLEIQRTEQGDSAMYLCASSPPGRRTTDTQYFGPGTRLTVL.

V gene TRBV28 combines with J gene TRBJ1-2, with D perhaps matching TRBD1 (5 bases). Germline V gives CDR1 MDHEN, CDR2 SYDVKM. The CDR3 length is 12 residues. The germline V and J ends were trimmed by 4 bases and 9 bases, with 12 bases remaining between them. The CDR3 coding sequence is TGTGCCAGCAGTTCCCGAGTGGGGCGCTACACCTTC. Its protein product is CASSSRVGRYTF.

The chain carries TRBV5-4 and TRBJ2-7; D is undetermined. V shed 0 bases and J shed 5 bases, with 3 bases lying between them. Per germline, CDR1 SGHNT and CDR2 YYREEE (reference sequence). The CDR3 extends over 11 amino acids. The CDR3 sequence is CASSLGNEQYF. The DNA of the CDR3 is TGTGCCAGCAGCTTGGGAAACGAGCAGTACTTC.

Points on this clone: Other nucleotide sequences in the sample specify the same CDR3. This chain joins TRBV5-1 and TRBJ2-3; D remains unclear. Trimming pared 0 bases from V and 4 bases from J, leaving 6 bases between. This CDR3 region has 13 residues. Germline V CDR1 and CDR2: SGHRS, YFSETQ. The CDR3 DNA follows: TGCGCCAGCAGCTTGGGAGCCTCAGATACGCAGTATTTT. Translating gives CASSLGASDTQYF.

In its sample, this clone was seen a few times. The rearrangement links TRBV28 to TRBJ2-7; D perhaps matches TRBD2 (6 bases). The CDR3 contains 15 residues. The V and J ends lost 2 bases and 2 bases respectively, with 13 bases between them. Germline V gene data show CDR1 as MDHEN and CDR2 as SYDVKM. The CDR3 DNA is TGTGCCAGCAGTTTACCGTTGGGGGGACCCTACGAGCAGTACTTC. Translating it yields CASSLPLGGPYEQYF.

Of note for this clone: The likely explanation is a read error, given a far larger clone one base away. The V call is TRBV2, the J call TRBJ2-1; tentatively, D is TRBD1 (5 bases). The V gene lost 8 bases and the J gene lost 3 bases, with 5 bases spanning the gap. The germline V gene has CDR1 SNHLY and CDR2 FYNNEI. The CDR3 consists of 11 residues. In DNA form, the CDR3 reads TGTGCCAGCGGACACTACAATGAGCAGTTCTTC. Amino acids: CASGHYNEQFF.

This chain connects TRBV7-3 to TRBJ2-7; D gene uncertain. V lost 2 bases and J 1 base, leaving 6 bases between the germline ends. CDR1 and CDR2 from the germline V gene are SGHTA and FQGTGA. CDR3 size: 13 residues. DNA of the CDR3: TGTGCCAGCAGCTTACACTCTTCCTACGAGCAGTACTTC. Protein: CASSLHSSYEQYF.

Comment on this clone: A read error may produce the germline difference seen at one junction end. CDR3 residues: CASSLNGEGRWYF. DNA of the CDR3: TGTGCCAGCAGTTTAAATGGGGAGGGGAGGTGGTACTTC. V gene TRBV7-3 combines with J gene TRBJ2-7; 7 positions agree with TRBD2. Germline V gives CDR1 SGHTA, CDR2 FQGTGA. CDR3 length: 13 amino acids.

This chain links TRBV28 with TRBJ2-3; tentative D call: TRBD2 (6 bases). From germline, CDR1 is MDHEN and CDR2 SYDVKM. The CDR3 consists of 15 residues. Deletions cut 5 bases from V and 4 bases from J, with 16 bases between. CDR3: CASSPAGTMADTQYF. CDR3 DNA: TGTGCCAGCAGTCCAGCGGGTACGATGGCAGATACGCAGTATTTT.

V is TRBV5-4 and J is TRBJ2-6, with D possibly TRBD2 on 5 matching bases. V dropped 1 base and J dropped 0 bases, with 11 bases sitting between them. Germline assignment: CDR1 SGHNT and CDR2 YYREEE (reference sequence). The CDR3 runs 17 residues. The CDR3 loop is CASSLPSISSGANVLTF. For the CDR3, the DNA is TGTGCCAGCAGCTTGCCTAGCATCAGCTCTGGGGCCAACGTCCTGACTTTC. The variable domain in full, with the rest retrieved from reference TRBV5-4 and TRBJ2-6, is ETGVTQSPTHLIKTRGQQVTLRCSSQSGHNTVSWYQQALGQGPQFIFQYYREEENGRGNFPPRFSGLQFPNYSSELNVNALELDDSALYLCASSLPSISSGANVLTFGAGSRLTVL.

The V call is TRBV6-5, the J call TRBJ1-3, with D possibly matching TRBD1 (5 bases). This CDR3 contains 16 residues. Germline-derived CDR1 and CDR2 are MNHEY and SVGAGI. Trimming left V 2 bases short and J 0 bases short, with 11 bases between. CDR3 protein: CASSYGAWSSGNTIYF. For the CDR3, the DNA is TGTGCCAGCAGTTACGGGGCGTGGAGCTCTGGAAACACCATATATTTT.

V gene TRBV7-2 combines with J gene TRBJ2-1; 9 bases map to TRBD1. The J segment lost 4 bases and the V segment lost 1 base, leaving 8 bases of the junction unmatched. The CDR3 is 17 residues long. CDR1 and CDR2 (germline): SGHTA, FQGNSA. DNA for the CDR3: TGTGCCAGCAGCTTAGTCCCCATCGGACAGGGGTACAATGAGCAGTTCTTC. As protein: CASSLVPIGQGYNEQFF.

A single count supports this clone. This rearrangement joins TRBV2 to TRBJ1-5; D uncertain. Germline-derived CDR1 and CDR2 are SNHLY and FYNNEI. The CDR3 length is 14 residues. V was cut by 6 bases and J by 2 bases, with 11 bases left in between. The CDR3 DNA reads TGTGCCAGCAGCCCGGACGGGGGCAATCAGCCCCAGCATTTT. It is translated as CASSPDGGNQPQHF.

The chain couples TRBV12-5 to TRBJ1-2; 11 positions match TRBD1. The CDR3 has 15 amino acids. The junction had 7 bases not matched to a gene; V was cut back by 6 bases and J by 4 bases. The germline V gene has CDR1 LGHNT and CDR2 FRNRAP. CDR3 residues: CASGLGTGGVYGYTF. DNA of the CDR3: TGTGCTAGTGGCCTAGGGACAGGGGGTGTCTATGGCTACACCTTC.

The J gene is TRBJ2-2, the V gene TRBV28, with D hard to call. Trimming cost V 5 bases and J 2 bases, with 18 bases left between them. Germline V gene sequence: CDR1 MDHEN, CDR2 SYDVKM. CDR3 length: 17 amino acids. CDR3 in amino acids: CASSTPPGQANTGELFF. DNA of the CDR3: TGTGCCAGCAGTACACCCCCCGGGCAGGCTAACACCGGGGAGCTGTTTTTT.

The genes are TRBV6-1 and TRBJ2-7; D gene ambiguous. Germline lookup yields CDR1 MNHNS and CDR2 SASEGT. The CDR3 loop spans 15 amino acids. The V end lost 1 base, the J end lost 3 bases, and 13 bases lay between the germline ends. CDR3: CASSEGTAAFYEQYF. CDR3 nucleotides: TGTGCCAGCAGTGAAGGGACCGCCGCCTTCTACGAGCAGTACTTC.

A few counts support this clone. V gene TRBV29-1 combines with J gene TRBJ2-5; TRBD1 is a possible D gene (6 bases). Germline CDR1 SQVTM, CDR2 ANQGSEA. CDR3 length: 14 amino acids. V dropped 5 bases and J dropped 1 base, with 14 bases sitting between them. The CDR3 DNA reads TGCAGCGTTTTAACAGGGATAGCCCAAGAGACCCAGTACTTC. This gives the protein CSVLTGIAQETQYF.

This rearrangement joins TRBV11-2 to TRBJ1-1; no definite D call. Trimming cost V 0 bases and J 8 bases, with 10 bases left between them. Germline V gene lookup returns CDR1 SGHAT and CDR2 FQNNGV. This CDR3 is built from 13 residues. CDR3 region: CASSLDHLTEAFF. The CDR3 bases are TGTGCCAGCAGCTTAGATCACCTAACAGAAGCTTTCTTT.

This clone has a handful of counts. This sample also contains other DNA sequences that code for the same CDR3. This chain joins TRBV5-1 and TRBJ2-3; perhaps TRBD1 as D (5 bases). V was trimmed by 0 bases and J by 3 bases, leaving 8 bases between them. CDR1 SGHRS and CDR2 YFSETQ come from the germline V gene. The CDR3 length is 14 residues. CDR3 region: CASSLAQGTDTQYF. Written as DNA, the CDR3 is TGCGCCAGCAGCTTGGCCCAGGGAACAGATACGCAGTATTTT. Looking up the rest from reference TRBV5-1 and TRBJ2-3 gives the full variable domain: KAGVTQTPRYLIKTRGQQVTLSCSPISGHRSVSWYQQTPGQGLQFLFEYFSETQRNKGNFPGRFSGRQFSNSRSEMNVSTLELGDSALYLCASSLAQGTDTQYFGPGTRLTVL.

This clone came up once. One end of the junction fails to match germline, which may point to a read error. The rearrangement joins TRBV4-2 to TRBJ2-6; D is unresolved. This CDR3 is 16 amino acids long. Germline CDR1 LGHNA, CDR2 YNFKEQ. The CDR3 nucleotides read TGTGCCGGCAGCCAAGAAGGAGTGACTGGGGCCAACGTCCTGACTTTC. Protein product: CAGSQEGVTGANVLTF.

In this sample, this clone turned up once. V and J are TRBV28 and TRBJ1-5, with TRBD1 identical over 9 bases. The junction had 16 bases not matched to a gene; V was cut back by 5 bases and J by 5 bases. Per the germline V gene, CDR1 is MDHEN and CDR2 is SYDVKM. CDR3 length equals 18 residues. The CDR3 here is CASSPSDRGPRSYQPQHF. The CDR3 region has the DNA TGTGCCAGCAGTCCGTCGGACAGGGGACCCCGGTCCTATCAGCCCCAGCATTTT.

Note on this clone: At the DNA level, this CDR3 is encoded by other sequences in the same sample as well. The V call is TRBV5-1, the J call TRBJ2-2; tentative D call: TRBD2 (5 bases). The CDR3 runs to 14 residues. Trimming pared 10 bases from V and 2 bases from J, leaving 15 bases between. CDR1 is SGHRS and CDR2 is YFSETQ in the germline V gene. CDR3 nucleotide sequence: TGCGCCTCCTCCAGAGGGCTCAACACCGGGGAGCTGTTTTTT. This codes for CASSRGLNTGELFF.

The V call is TRBV6-6, the J call TRBJ2-7; 7 nucleotides agree with TRBD2. The CDR3 contains 13 residues. Losses at the gene ends were 10 bases for V and 4 bases for J; bases not matched to a gene: 10. Per germline, CDR1 MNHNY and CDR2 SVGAGI (reference sequence). The CDR3: CATKAGSNYEQYF. DNA of the CDR3: TGTGCCACCAAAGCGGGGAGTAATTACGAGCAGTACTTC.

The CDR3 DNA reads as TGTGCCAGCAGTTCGAGACAGGGGGGAAATCAGCCCCAGCATTTT. Protein sequence: CASSSRQGGNQPQHF. This chain uses TRBV2 with TRBJ1-5; 9 bases are shared with TRBD1. V shed 5 bases, J shed 4 bases, and the junction held 6 bases outside the gene matches. Germline CDR1 is SNHLY and CDR2 is FYNNEI. The CDR3 is 15 amino acids.

This sequence joins TRBV28 and TRBJ1-2; tentative D call: TRBD1 (5 bases). This CDR3 comprises 15 residues. Between the trimmed V and J ends, which lost 7 bases and 6 bases, there was a span of 21 bases. Germline values: CDR1 MDHEN, CDR2 SYDVKM. The CDR3 sequence is CASTLLTGSGDGYTF. The CDR3 DNA is TGTGCCAGCACCCTTTTAACAGGCTCCGGGGATGGCTACACCTTC.

J is TRBJ1-5 and V is TRBV2; D is unresolved. The CDR3 sequence is 12 residues long. Germline assignment: CDR1 SNHLY and CDR2 FYNNEI. V was cut by 4 bases and J by 6 bases, with 7 bases left in between. The CDR3 loop reads CASSVGPQPQHF. The CDR3, as DNA: TGTGCCAGCAGTGTAGGGCCTCAGCCCCAGCATTTT.

This chain uses TRBV7-2 with TRBJ2-1, with 7 bases lining up with TRBD1. Germline lookup yields CDR1 SGHTA and CDR2 FQGNSA. The J segment lost 4 bases and the V segment lost 0 bases, leaving 3 bases of the junction unmatched. The CDR3 extends over 15 amino acids. For the CDR3, the DNA is TGTGCCAGCAGCTTAGCCGGGACAGCGTACAATGAGCAGTTCTTC. As protein: CASSLAGTAYNEQFF.

A note on this clone: The sample holds other DNA sequences that translate to the same CDR3. The chain joins TRBV9 to TRBJ1-4; TRBD1 matches at 9 bases. CDR1 SGDLS and CDR2 YYNGEE come from the germline V gene. J was trimmed by 8 bases and V by 0 bases; bases with no gene match: 8. This CDR3 region has 16 residues. The CDR3: CASSVAAGQGGEKLFF. CDR3 in DNA: TGTGCCAGCAGCGTAGCTGCGGGACAGGGAGGCGAAAAACTGTTTTTT.

In regard to this clone: This sequence may be a read error, since a much larger clone differs from it by one base. The rearrangement uses TRBV29-1 and TRBJ1-2, with D unresolved. This CDR3 has 12 amino acids. The V gene lost 5 bases and the J gene lost 2 bases, with 9 bases spanning the gap. The germline CDR1 and CDR2 sequences are SQVTM and ANQGSEA. CDR3 sequence (DNA): TGCAGCGTTATCTGGACGAACTATGGCTACACCTTC. It encodes CSVIWTNYGYTF.

This clone was seen more than once but under ten times. The chain couples TRBV7-2 to TRBJ1-1; a possible D gene is TRBD1 (5 bases). V dropped 4 bases and J dropped 4 bases, with 13 bases sitting between them. Per the germline V gene, CDR1 is SGHTA and CDR2 is FQGNSA. The CDR3 covers 14 residues. The CDR3 is CASSSLGPVTEAFF. Written as DNA, the CDR3 is TGTGCCAGCAGCTCGCTGGGGCCTGTCACTGAAGCTTTCTTT.

The chain combines TRBV7-3 with TRBJ2-3; unclear D gene. Trimming took 2 bases from V and 0 from J, leaving 18 bases between them. CDR1 is SGHTA, CDR2 FQGTGA, per germline. CDR3 size: 18 residues. This chain's CDR3 is CASSLLILPETSTDTQYF. In DNA form, the CDR3 reads TGTGCCAGCAGCTTACTTATTTTGCCCGAGACTAGCACAGATACGCAGTATTTT.